This T cell receptor (beta chain) appears in the sequencing data of a study of CD8 T cells in Susac syndrome. Turning to the study itself: At the time their blood was drawn, patients with Susac syndrome were either therapy-naive, on corticosteroids (with some of them also receiving intravenous immunoglobulin), or on intravenous immunoglobulin alone.

It was with random hexamers that about 0.45 to 1 ug RNA was reverse transcribed. Amplification of TCR beta CDR3 by immunoSEQ multiplex PCR spanned 54 Vbeta and 13 Jbeta. TCRdb reprocessed the immunoSEQ multiplex PCR reads with MiXCR, giving one entry per CDR3 protein. The sample has approximately 50,000 distinct CDR3 sequences, roughly 94% seen once. Germline V CDR1 and CDR2: SGDLS, YYNGEE. The CDR3 consists of 14 residues. J was trimmed by 7 bases and V by 3 bases; bases with no gene match: 7. Both CD4+ and CD8+ T cells were negatively isolated, and TEMRA cells underwent FACS enrichment. What was sequenced was CD8+ T cells from PBMCs. The genes are TRBV9 and TRBJ1-5, with 7 bases matching TRBD1. The source is a human donor with Susac syndrome. CDR3: CASSETGTGQPQHF. The CDR3 DNA reads TGTGCCAGCAGCGAGACAGGGACCGGGCAGCCCCAGCATTTT. The full variable domain, rest sourced from reference TRBV9 and TRBJ1-5, is DSGVTQTPKHLITATGQRVTLRCSPRSGDLSVYWYQQSLDQGLQFLIQYYNGEERAKGNILERFSAQQFPDLHSELNLSSLELGDSALYFCASSETGTGQPQHFGDGTRLSIL.